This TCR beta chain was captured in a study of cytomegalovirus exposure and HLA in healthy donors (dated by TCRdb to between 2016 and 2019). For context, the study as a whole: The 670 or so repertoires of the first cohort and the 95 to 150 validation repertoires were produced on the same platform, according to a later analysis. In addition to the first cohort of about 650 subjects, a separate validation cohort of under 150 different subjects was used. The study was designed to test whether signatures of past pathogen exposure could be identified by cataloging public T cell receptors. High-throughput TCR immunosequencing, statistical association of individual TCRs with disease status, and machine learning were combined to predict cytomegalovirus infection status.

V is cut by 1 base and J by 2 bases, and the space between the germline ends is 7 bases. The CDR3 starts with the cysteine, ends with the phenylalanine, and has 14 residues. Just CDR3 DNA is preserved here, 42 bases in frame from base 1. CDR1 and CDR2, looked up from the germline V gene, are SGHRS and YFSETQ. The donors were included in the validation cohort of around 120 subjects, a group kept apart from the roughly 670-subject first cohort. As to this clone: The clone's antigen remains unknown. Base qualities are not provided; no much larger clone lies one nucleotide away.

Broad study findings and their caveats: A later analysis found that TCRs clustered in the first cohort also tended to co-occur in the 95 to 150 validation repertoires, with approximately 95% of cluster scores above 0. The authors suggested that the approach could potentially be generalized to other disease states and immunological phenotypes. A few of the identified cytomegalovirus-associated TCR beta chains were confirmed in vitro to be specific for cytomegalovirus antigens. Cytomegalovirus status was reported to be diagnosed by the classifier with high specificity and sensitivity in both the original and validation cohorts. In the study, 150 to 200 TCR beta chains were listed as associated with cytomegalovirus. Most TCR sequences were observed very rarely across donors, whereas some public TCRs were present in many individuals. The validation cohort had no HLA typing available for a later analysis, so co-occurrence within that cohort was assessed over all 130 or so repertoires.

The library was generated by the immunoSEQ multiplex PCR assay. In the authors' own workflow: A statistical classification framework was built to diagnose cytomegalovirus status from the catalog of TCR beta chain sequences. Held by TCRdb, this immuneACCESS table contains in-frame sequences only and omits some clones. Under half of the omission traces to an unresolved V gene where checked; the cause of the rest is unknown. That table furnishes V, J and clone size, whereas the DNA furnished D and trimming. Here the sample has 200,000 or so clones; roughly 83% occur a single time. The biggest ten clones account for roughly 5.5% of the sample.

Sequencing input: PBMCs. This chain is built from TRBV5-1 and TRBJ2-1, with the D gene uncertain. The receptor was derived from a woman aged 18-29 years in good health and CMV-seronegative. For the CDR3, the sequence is CASSLSWAYNEQFF. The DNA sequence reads TGCGCCAGCAGCTTGTCCTGGGCCTACAATGAGCAGTTCTTC.